What follows are 9 T cell receptor beta chains derived from one specimen sequenced in a study of OX40 agonist ivuxolimab in advanced cancers. Sequenced by immunoSEQ multiplex PCR; TCRdb stores in-frame clones only, minus some. The top ten hold approximately 2.6% of the sample, which has some 69,000 clones, just over 85% seen once. This specimen was CD4+ or CD8+ T cells sorted from blood, taken in a trial of the OX40 agonist ivuxolimab. Every receptor here comes from an adult with an advanced solid tumor such as melanoma, head and neck, liver or kidney cancer.

This clone was seen once. The chain couples TRBV9 to TRBJ2-3; D unresolved. V lost 0 bases and J 0 bases, leaving 5 bases between the germline ends. Germline loops: CDR1 SGDLS, CDR2 YYNGEE. CDR3 length equals 14 residues. The CDR3 loop is CASSVAASTDTQYF. In DNA, the CDR3 is TGTGCCAGCAGCGTAGCAGCTAGCACAGATACGCAGTATTTT.

The V gene is TRBV5-4, the J gene TRBJ2-5; TRBD1 is a possible D gene (6 bases). The germline V gene has CDR1 SGHNT and CDR2 YYREEE (reference sequence). The V and J ends lost 0 bases and 0 bases respectively, with 12 bases between them. The CDR3 runs 16 residues. The CDR3 nucleotides are TGTGCCAGCAGCTTGGGGGCAGGGGCGGACCAAGAGACCCAGTACTTC. It codes for CASSLGAGADQETQYF.

CDR3: CASSGRRGSSYEQYF. CDR3 sequence (DNA): TGTGCCAGCAGCGGCCGTCGGGGCAGCTCCTACGAGCAGTACTTC. The V call is TRBV7-9, the J call TRBJ2-7; D possibly matches TRBD1 or TRBD2 (5 bases each). Germline assignment: CDR1 SEHNR and CDR2 FQNEAQ (reference sequence). The CDR3 runs to 15 residues. Trimming took off 5 bases at V and 0 bases at J, with 14 bases between the two ends.

A note on this clone: Additional DNA sequences in this sample encode the identical CDR3. The chain is built from TRBV7-3 and TRBJ2-3; TRBD2 agrees at 12 bases. CDR1 SGHTA and CDR2 FQGTGA come from the germline V gene. Trimming removed 4 bases from V and 0 bases from J; junction bases left unmatched: 2. This CDR3 contains 16 residues. The CDR3 here is CASSSGLAGSTDTQYF. As DNA, the CDR3 is TGTGCCAGCAGCTCCGGACTAGCGGGGAGCACAGATACGCAGTATTTT.

The chain employs TRBV19 and TRBJ1-2; tentative D call: TRBD1 (5 bases). Trimming stripped 4 bases from V and 5 bases from J, with 8 bases between. This CDR3 is 12 amino acids long. Germline V gene lookup returns CDR1 LNHDA and CDR2 SQIVND (reference sequence). The CDR3 region is CASSNGAYGYTF. DNA for the CDR3: TGTGCCAGTAGTAATGGGGCTTATGGCTACACCTTC. Full variable domain (outside the CDR3, taken from reference TRBV19 and TRBJ1-2): DGGITQSPKYLFRKEGQNVTLSCEQNLNHDAMYWYRQDPGQGLRLIYYSQIVNDFQKGDIAEGYSVSREKKESFPLTVTSAQKNPTAFYLCASSNGAYGYTFGSGTRLTVV.

This CDR3 reads CASSFGPGANVLTF. In nucleotides, the CDR3 is TGTGCCAGCAGTTTTGGACCCGGGGCCAACGTCCTGACTTTC. The chain uses TRBV27 and TRBJ2-6; D is ambiguous. Trimming stripped 3 bases from V and 4 bases from J, with 7 bases between. The germline V gene encodes CDR1 MNHEY and CDR2 SMNVEV (reference sequence). The length of the CDR3 is 14 residues.

The rearrangement joins TRBV11-2 to TRBJ2-5, with D possibly being TRBD1 (6 bases). Trimming left V 5 bases short and J 2 bases short, with 15 bases between. This CDR3 has 15 residues. Germline assignment: CDR1 SGHAT and CDR2 FQNNGV. The CDR3 is CASSPSTGSQETQYF. The DNA for the CDR3 is TGTGCCAGCAGCCCCAGTACAGGGTCTCAAGAGACCCAGTACTTC.

V gene TRBV5-1 combines with J gene TRBJ2-1; a possible D gene is TRBD1 (5 bases). V lost 5 bases and J 8 bases, leaving 20 bases between the germline ends. This CDR3 region has 15 residues. Germline V gene lookup returns CDR1 SGHRS and CDR2 YFSETQ. This CDR3 reads CASRGWVQGTDEQFF. The CDR3 DNA reads as TGCGCCAGCAGGGGTTGGGTCCAGGGAACCGATGAGCAGTTCTTC.

The chain combines TRBV28 with TRBJ2-3; 10 nucleotides line up with TRBD2. The CDR3 consists of 18 residues. The germline V gene encodes CDR1 MDHEN and CDR2 SYDVKM. V was clipped by 6 bases and J by 4 bases; unmatched bases: 16. CDR3 residues: CASSPAGTSVGLADTQYF. The DNA of the CDR3 is TGTGCCAGCAGCCCAGCCGGGACTAGCGTAGGGTTGGCAGATACGCAGTATTTT.